Presented here are 27 T cell receptor beta chains from one specimen sequenced in a study of tumor-infiltrating lymphocytes in primary liver carcinoma. Researchers drew blood RNA from unsorted whole blood and extracted germline DNA as well. A constant-region primer primed TCR beta cDNA synthesis from 450 to 550 ng of total RNA. Three nested multiplex PCR rounds, a slightly modified ARM-PCR, produced the libraries for TCR beta. Primers for the first two PCR rounds were TRBV1-TRBV30 forward primers and a C-beta reverse primer (about 11 cycles per round). Via MiXCR, TCRdb re-called the multiplex PCR reads, giving one row per CDR3 protein. Of 310,000 or so distinct CDR3 sequences detected, about 65% appear once; the ten largest clones hold about 6.5%. The sequencing sample was made of peripheral blood. All receptors derive from a middle-aged man with primary liver carcinoma and hepatitis B virus infection.

Turning to this clonotype: Because the CDR3 is missing its conserved closing phenylalanine or tryptophan, this is likely a read error. This rearrangement joins TRBV4-1 to TRBJ2-7; the D gene is possibly TRBD1 (6 bases). Looked up from germline, CDR1 is MGHRA and CDR2 is YSYEKL. V dropped 5 bases and J dropped 5 bases, with 16 bases sitting between them. This CDR3 is built from 14 residues. CDR3 loop: CASSYLSTGNEQYS. In DNA form, the CDR3 reads TGCGCCAGCAGCTATCTGAGTACAGGGAACGAGCAGTACTCC.

In regard to this clonotype: Without the conserved terminal phenylalanine or tryptophan, this CDR3 likely stems from a read error. The rearrangement links TRBV7-9 to TRBJ2-1; 9 bases are shared with TRBD2. J lost 1 base, V lost 6 bases, and 4 bases had no gene match. The CDR3 is 15 residues long. Germline V gene data show CDR1 as SEHNR and CDR2 as FQNEAQ (reference sequence). CDR3 protein: CASSFTSGSYNEQFS. CDR3 sequence (DNA): TGTGCCAGCAGTTTCACTAGCGGGTCCTACAATGAGCAGTTCTCC.

There are many counts of this clonotype. This chain connects TRBV6-1 to TRBJ2-2, with 11 bases aligning to TRBD2. Trimming removed 6 bases from V and 6 bases from J; junction bases left unmatched: 3. The CDR3 consists of 14 residues. Germline V gene sequence: CDR1 MNHNS, CDR2 SASEGT. The CDR3 region is CASRPSGRPGELFF. CDR3 bases: TGTGCCAGCAGGCCTAGCGGGAGGCCCGGGGAGCTGTTTTTT.

With respect to this clonotype: The CDR3 end shows no conserved phenylalanine or tryptophan, and so a read error is likely. The rearrangement links TRBV6-5 to TRBJ1-5, with D unclear. Germline V gene sequence: CDR1 MNHEY, CDR2 SVGAGI. The CDR3 spans 13 residues. CDR3: CASRNGLFQSQHL. In DNA form, the CDR3 reads TGTGCCAGCAGGAACGGACTCTTTCAGTCCCAGCATCTT.

This clonotype appeared a few times. The chain uses TRBV6-1 and TRBJ1-1, with D possibly matching TRBD1 (6 bases). Trimming removed 6 bases at V and 1 base at J, with 15 bases between. Germline V gene sequence: CDR1 MNHNS, CDR2 SASEGT. The CDR3 length is 15 residues. CDR3 protein: CASRGTSSPNTEAFF. The DNA for the CDR3 is TGTGCCAGCAGGGGGACAAGTTCCCCGAACACTGAAGCTTTCTTT.

V usage is TRBV11-2 and J usage is TRBJ2-7, with 10 bases aligning to TRBD2. Trimming cost V 5 bases and J 8 bases; bases outside gene matches: 12. Germline CDR1 is SGHAT and CDR2 is FQNNGV. The CDR3 loop spans 15 amino acids. The CDR3 DNA sequence: TGTGCCAGCAGCCTCAGCGGGAGGGCCTTACACAAGCAGTACTTC. It specifies CASSLSGRALHKQYF. The variable domain in full, with the rest retrieved from reference TRBV11-2 and TRBJ2-7, is EAGVAQSPRYKIIEKRQSVAFWCNPISGHATLYWYQQILGQGPKLLIQFQNNGVVDDSQLPKDRFSAERLKGVDSTLKIQPAKLEDSAVYLCASSLSGRALHKQYFGPGTRLTVT.

This clonotype appeared once. Possible read error: a much larger clone is one base away. CDR3 region: CASSEVEGAGELFF. The CDR3 DNA reads TGTGCCAGCAGTGAAGTGGAGGGGGCCGGGGAGCTGTTTTTT. V usage is TRBV6-1 and J usage is TRBJ2-2; either TRBD1 or TRBD2 may supply D (6 bases each). Trimming left V 1 base short and J 6 bases short, with 9 bases between. There are 14 residues in the CDR3. Germline V gene sequence: CDR1 MNHNS, CDR2 SASEGT.

V usage is TRBV4-1 and J usage is TRBJ2-3; tentatively, D is TRBD1 or TRBD2 (6 bases each). V was pared by 5 bases and J by 6 bases, with 21 bases between. Germline lookup yields CDR1 MGHRA and CDR2 YSYEKL. The CDR3 is 16 amino acids. The CDR3 reads CASSVQGQEGLDTQYF. CDR3 coding DNA: TGCGCCAGCAGCGTCCAGGGGCAGGAGGGCCTCGATACGCAGTATTTT.

Note on this clonotype: The conserved phenylalanine or tryptophan is not found at the CDR3 terminus, so this likely reflects a read error. CDR3 loop: CASSITGTGRLEAFV. CDR3 nucleotide sequence: TGTGCCAGCAGCATTACGGGGACAGGGAGATTAGAAGCTTTCGTT. V and J are TRBV4-1 and TRBJ1-1, with 9 bases matching TRBD1. In germline, CDR1 is MGHRA, CDR2 YSYEKL. The CDR3 loop spans 15 amino acids.

A note on this clonotype: The junction does not match germline at one end; this may be a read error. The genes are TRBV25-1 and TRBJ2-7; D unclear. The germline V gene has CDR1 MGHDK and CDR2 SYGVNS. The CDR3 is 14 amino acids. The CDR3 reads CASSHLESNYELYF. As DNA, the CDR3 is TGTGCCAGCAGTCACCTTGAGAGTAACTACGAGCTGTACTTC.

A remark on this clonotype: A much more abundant neighbour one base away suggests this may be a read error. Lacking the conserved final phenylalanine or tryptophan, this CDR3 likely reflects a read error. The chain employs TRBV6-2 or TRBV6-3 and TRBJ2-4; D perhaps matches TRBD2 (6 bases). The germline CDR1 and CDR2 sequences are MNHEY and SVGEGT. Between the trimmed V and J ends, which lost 6 bases and 9 bases, there was a span of 18 bases. The CDR3 is 14 amino acids. CDR3 nucleotides: TGTGCCAGCAGCACACCCGGGGCGGGGTTCATTCAGTACGTC. This translates into CASSTPGAGFIQYV.

This clonotype showed up just a few times. The chain links TRBV5-6 to TRBJ2-1, with 7 positions matching TRBD1. The CDR3 length is 16 residues. Germline CDR1 and CDR2: SGHDT and YYEEEE. Trimming at V came to 3 bases and at J to 4 bases, leaving 10 bases not matched to a gene. The CDR3 is CASSWAGTENYNEQFF. The DNA for the CDR3 is TGTGCCAGCAGCTGGGCCGGGACAGAGAATTACAATGAGCAGTTCTTC.

Worth noting for this clonotype: A much larger clone sits a single nucleotide away, making a read error possible. It is likely a read error, because the conserved phenylalanine at the end of the CDR3 is missing. V usage is TRBV6-5 and J usage is TRBJ1-5; 8 positions match TRBD1. The CDR3 is 15 residues long. Germline trimming cut 6 bases from V and 3 bases from J; bases unmatched to any gene: 7. Germline loops: CDR1 MNHEY, CDR2 SVGAGI. Here the CDR3 reads CASRETTGDNQPQHL. The CDR3 DNA reads as TGTGCCAGCAGGGAAACGACAGGGGACAATCAGCCCCAGCATTTA.

The V gene is TRBV11-2, the J gene TRBJ2-3; D unresolved. Germline V gene lookup returns CDR1 SGHAT and CDR2 FQNNGV. There are 17 residues in the CDR3. The V and J ends lost 4 bases and 3 bases respectively, with 20 bases between them. This chain's CDR3 is CASSSSESAGMTDTQYF. DNA of the CDR3: TGTGCCAGCAGCTCGTCAGAGAGTGCCGGAATGACAGATACGCAGTATTTT.

The chain employs TRBV5-8 and TRBJ2-1; D is perhaps TRBD2 (6 bases). In germline, CDR1 is SGHTS, CDR2 YDEGEE. CDR3 length equals 12 residues. Trimming cost V 3 bases and J 13 bases, with 14 bases left between them. The CDR3, as DNA: TGTGCCAGCAGCTCAACAGGAGGGAAACAGTTCTTC. Encoded protein: CASSSTGGKQFF.

This clonotype was seen a single time. Since the CDR3 does not end with the conserved phenylalanine or tryptophan, this likely comes from a read error. This chain joins TRBV14 and TRBJ1-2; 8 bases map to TRBD1. The CDR3 loop spans 14 amino acids. From germline, CDR1 is SGHDN and CDR2 FVKESK. This CDR3 is CANSQDRDRTGYTL. The DNA for the CDR3 is TGTGCCAACAGCCAGGACCGGGACAGGACTGGCTACACCCTC.

This clonotype has a handful of counts. The V call is TRBV5-6, the J call TRBJ2-3; 9 positions agree with TRBD1. Trimming cost V 3 bases and J 0 bases; bases outside gene matches: 2. The CDR3 is 15 residues long. CDR1 and CDR2 from the germline V gene are SGHDT and YYEEEE. CDR3 DNA: TGTGCCAGCAGCTCGGGACAGGGTAGCACAGATACGCAGTATTTT. Protein: CASSSGQGSTDTQYF.

This clonotype was detected only a few times. V is TRBV11-2 and J is TRBJ2-4; TRBD2 matches 9 bases. Trimming removed 5 bases from V and 12 bases from J; junction bases left unmatched: 11. The CDR3 extends over 14 amino acids. Germline CDR1 and CDR2: SGHAT and FQNNGV. CDR3 coding DNA: TGTGCCAGCAGCCCGCGGGGGGGCGCGGGGGCTCAGTACTTC. It encodes CASSPRGGAGAQYF.

By sample share, this clonotype is medium-sized. The chain combines TRBV11-2 with TRBJ1-4, with D unclear. In germline, CDR1 is SGHAT, CDR2 FQNNGV. There are 11 residues in the CDR3. Trimming took off 5 bases at V and 5 bases at J, with 3 bases between the two ends. The CDR3 bases are TGTGCCAGCAGCGCAAATGAAAAACTGTTTTTT. Translating it yields CASSANEKLFF.

CDR3 region: CASRLGRDRGSYEQYF. CDR3 in DNA: TGTGCCAGCAGGTTGGGCCGGGACAGAGGTTCCTACGAGCAGTACTTC. The gene calls are TRBV7-9 and TRBJ2-7; 7 bases are a match to TRBD1. This CDR3 region has 16 residues. In germline, CDR1 is SEHNR, CDR2 FQNEAQ (reference sequence). V shed 6 bases, J shed 1 base, and the junction held 12 bases outside the gene matches.

This clonotype showed up just once. A much more abundant neighbour one base away suggests this may be a read error. The gene calls are TRBV10-3 and TRBJ2-7; a possible D gene is TRBD2 (5 bases). Germline-derived CDR1 and CDR2 are ENHRY and SYGVKD. The length of the CDR3 is 15 residues. The V end was cut by 3 bases, the J end by 2 bases, with 14 bases between. CDR3: CAISDLGRGTYEQYF. The CDR3 DNA reads TGTGCCATCAGTGACCTCGGACGGGGAACCTACGAGCAGTACTTC.

The chain joins TRBV10-3 to TRBJ1-1; weak D call: TRBD1 (6 bases). This CDR3 spans 13 amino acids. Germline values: CDR1 ENHRY, CDR2 SYGVKD. Deletions cut 10 bases from V and 1 base from J, with 13 bases between. The CDR3 spells CATNREGNTEAFF. The CDR3 nucleotides are TGTGCCACCAACAGGGAAGGGAACACTGAAGCTTTCTTT.

This clonotype was detected only a few times. The V gene is TRBV6-6, the J gene TRBJ1-5, with 8 bases matching TRBD1. J lost 4 bases, V lost 6 bases, and 8 bases had no gene match. This CDR3 is 15 amino acids long. CDR1 MNHNY and CDR2 SVGAGI come from the germline V gene (reference sequence). This chain's CDR3 is CASSLGQGLNQPQHF. Written as DNA, the CDR3 is TGTGCCAGCAGCCTAGGACAGGGCCTAAATCAGCCCCAGCATTTT.

The chain carries TRBV6-5 and TRBJ2-5; D tentatively fits TRBD1 or TRBD2 (6 bases each). CDR1 is MNHEY and CDR2 is SVGAGI in the germline V gene. The CDR3 length is 13 residues. Trimming removed 8 bases at V and 2 bases at J, with 12 bases between. The CDR3 DNA reads TGTGCCAGCTCGATAGGGGGGCAAGAGACCCAGTACTTC. It translates to CASSIGGQETQYF.

This clonotype was observed many times. The chain couples TRBV6-1 to TRBJ1-1; TRBD1 might be the D (5 bases). The germline gives CDR1 MNHNS, CDR2 SASEGT. The CDR3 contains 14 residues. Trimming stripped 1 base from V and 7 bases from J, with 13 bases between. CDR3: CASSEGGGPFEAFF. Here the CDR3 DNA reads TGTGCCAGCAGTGAAGGCGGGGGACCCTTTGAAGCTTTCTTT.

A word on this clonotype: A junction end diverges from the germline sequence, so it may reflect a read error. The V and J genes are TRBV29-1 and TRBJ2-7; D unclear. Germline V gives CDR1 SQVTM, CDR2 ANQGSEA. CDR3 length: 12 residues. The CDR3: CSIGGVTYEQYF. The CDR3 nucleotides read TGCAGCATTGGTGGCGTAACCTACGAGCAGTATTTC.

About this clonotype: Its ends do not fully match the called genes, so a read error is possible. This sequence joins TRBV6-1 and TRBJ2-7, with D unclear. The CDR3 consists of 14 residues. In germline, CDR1 is MNHNS, CDR2 SASEGT. The CDR3 coding sequence is TGTGCCAGCAGTGATGTGCTAACGGGCTACGAGCAGTACTTT. Amino acids: CASSDVLTGYEQYF.